The 32 T cell receptor beta chains below all came from one sample that was sequenced in a study of blood T cell repertoires in COVID-19. Here immunoSEQ multiplex PCR was the method, and the copy in TCRdb shows in-frame clones only, minus some. The sample carries approximately 270,000 clones, roughly 91% recorded once. Sequencing input: PBMCs or T cells enriched from blood (not recorded which). The receptors here all came from a woman in her sixties who had recovered from COVID-19.

The chain has TRBV7-9 and TRBJ2-1, with D unresolved. The CDR3 runs 13 residues. Trimming took off 1 base at V and 10 bases at J, with 11 bases between the two ends. Germline V CDR1 and CDR2: SEHNR, FQNEAQ (reference sequence). CDR3 in amino acids: CASSLVGSPEQFF. DNA of the CDR3: TGTGCCAGCAGCTTAGTGGGCTCCCCCGAGCAGTTCTTC. The entire variable domain, with the rest obtained from reference TRBV7-9 and TRBJ2-1, is as follows: DTGVSQNPRHKITKRGQNVTFRCDPISEHNRLYWYRQTLGQGPEFLTYFQNEAQLEKSRLLSDRFSAERPKGSFSTLEIQRTEQGDSAMYLCASSLVGSPEQFFGPGTRLTVL.

This rearrangement joins TRBV6-5 to TRBJ1-1; D is unclear. The CDR3 is made up of 14 amino acids. The germline V gene has CDR1 MNHEY and CDR2 SVGAGI. Trimming took 4 bases from V and 2 from J, leaving 11 bases between them. CDR3 nucleotides: TGTGCCAGCAGTTCTCCGGTCCTAAACACTGAAGCTTTCTTT. Translated, it gives CASSSPVLNTEAFF.

J is TRBJ1-1 and V is TRBV28, with no clear D. The CDR3 contains 14 residues. V lost 5 bases to trimming and J lost 2 bases, with 12 bases between them. Germline V gene data show CDR1 as MDHEN and CDR2 as SYDVKM. The CDR3 DNA reads as TGTGCCAGCAGTACCCCGGGTCTAAACACTGAAGCTTTCTTT. As protein: CASSTPGLNTEAFF.

With respect to this clone: The same CDR3 arises from other DNA sequences in this sample as well. The CDR3 DNA sequence: TGTGCCAGCAGTCCGGGACAGGGCAATCAGCCCCAGCATTTT. It encodes CASSPGQGNQPQHF. The J gene is TRBJ1-5, the V gene TRBV28; 8 nucleotides align to TRBD1. The CDR3 length is 14 residues. The ends lost 5 bases at V and 2 bases at J; junction bases unmatched: 2. CDR1 and CDR2 from the germline V gene are MDHEN and SYDVKM.

The chain recombines TRBV28 with TRBJ1-1; D call uncertain. CDR3 size: 14 residues. V gave up 3 bases and J gave up 1 base, with 9 bases separating them. Germline V gives CDR1 MDHEN, CDR2 SYDVKM. The DNA of the CDR3 is TGTGCCAGCAGTTTCCGACACTCGAACACTGAAGCTTTCTTT. This translates into CASSFRHSNTEAFF.

The CDR3 here is CASSYLGGKLFF. As DNA, the CDR3 is TGTGCCAGCAGTTATTTGGGGGGAAAACTGTTTTTT. The chain recombines TRBV6-2 or TRBV6-3 with TRBJ1-4; TRBD1 is a possible D gene (5 bases). Germline V gene data show CDR1 as MNHEY and CDR2 as SVGEGT. Trimming left V 3 bases short and J 10 bases short, with 9 bases between. The CDR3 consists of 12 residues.

The chain uses TRBV13 and TRBJ2-3; tentative D call: TRBD1 (5 bases). V was clipped by 3 bases and J by 6 bases, with 13 bases between them. From germline, CDR1 is PRHDT and CDR2 FYEKMQ (reference sequence). There are 14 residues in the CDR3. The CDR3 sequence: CASSLTWGPDTQYF. The CDR3 DNA sequence: TGTGCCAGCAGCTTGACCTGGGGCCCGGATACGCAGTATTTT.

The V call is TRBV2, the J call TRBJ2-5; 12 nucleotides agree with TRBD2. Germline V gives CDR1 SNHLY, CDR2 FYNNEI. The length of the CDR3 is 15 residues. The ends lost 7 bases at V and 5 bases at J; junction bases unmatched: 8. Here the CDR3 DNA reads TGTGCCAGCAATGGACTAGCGGGGATCTTGGAGACCCAGTACTTC. Translation gives CASNGLAGILETQYF.

This chain joins TRBV7-3 and TRBJ2-1, with 9 bases aligning to TRBD2. The CDR3 is 14 residues long. With 3 bases clipped from V and 8 bases from J, the junction kept 5 bases outside the gene matches. From germline, CDR1 is SGHTA and CDR2 FQGTGA. CDR3 coding DNA: TGTGCCAGCAGCTTTAGCGGGAGCAGCGATGAGCAGTTCTTC. It encodes CASSFSGSSDEQFF.

The count of this clone is one. This rearrangement joins TRBV19 to TRBJ1-5, with D unresolved. Germline CDR1 LNHDA, CDR2 SQIVND (reference sequence). V was clipped by 3 bases and J by 3 bases, with 15 bases between them. This CDR3 region has 16 residues. CDR3 sequence: CASSILVNNPNQPQHF. The CDR3 coding sequence is TGTGCCAGTAGTATCCTCGTCAACAACCCCAATCAGCCCCAGCATTTT.

This clone was recorded only once. This chain uses TRBV29-1 with TRBJ2-3; 9 bases are shared with TRBD1. Germline loops: CDR1 SQVTM, CDR2 ANQGSEA. The CDR3 consists of 13 residues. Unmatched junction bases numbered 8, after V lost 7 bases and J lost 6 bases. CDR3 nucleotide sequence: TGCAGCGGCGACAGGGGGGGTCAGGATACGCAGTATTTT. Translated, it gives CSGDRGGQDTQYF.

The chain employs TRBV5-1 and TRBJ2-2; D possibly corresponds to TRBD2 (5 bases). The V end lost 7 bases, the J end lost 5 bases, and 9 bases lay between the germline ends. CDR1 and CDR2 (germline): SGHRS, YFSETQ. The CDR3 sequence is 12 residues long. CDR3 nucleotide sequence: TGCGCCAGCCGGGAAATGACCGGGGAGCTGTTTTTT. Protein product: CASREMTGELFF.

The V and J genes are TRBV28 and TRBJ1-5, with D perhaps matching TRBD1 (6 bases). The germline V and J ends were trimmed by 7 bases and 1 base, with 14 bases remaining between them. The CDR3 consists of 15 residues. Per germline, CDR1 MDHEN and CDR2 SYDVKM. The CDR3 sequence: CASTQGGDSNQPQHF. For the CDR3, the DNA is TGTGCCAGCACTCAAGGGGGGGACAGCAATCAGCCCCAGCATTTT.

This chain uses TRBV2 with TRBJ2-2; tentative D call: TRBD2 (5 bases). The CDR3 has 15 amino acids. V lost 1 base and J lost 4, with 10 bases in between. Germline values: CDR1 SNHLY, CDR2 FYNNEI. DNA of the CDR3: TGTGCCAGCAGTGAAGTGGCTAGCACCACCGGGGAGCTGTTTTTT. This gives the protein CASSEVASTTGELFF.

CDR3 sequence: CASSDGTGGQGNQPQHF. CDR3 in DNA: TGTGCCAGCTCAGACGGGACAGGGGGTCAGGGCAATCAGCCCCAGCATTTT. V usage is TRBV18 and J usage is TRBJ1-5; TRBD1 matches at 11 bases. The CDR3 extends over 17 amino acids. The germline CDR1 and CDR2 sequences are KGHSH and LQKENI. Trimming at V came to 5 bases and at J to 2 bases, leaving 8 bases not matched to a gene.

The chain carries TRBV28 and TRBJ1-1; D gene uncertain. CDR1 is MDHEN and CDR2 is SYDVKM in the germline V gene. The V gene lost 9 bases and the J gene lost 3 bases, with 17 bases spanning the gap. The CDR3 runs 14 residues. This chain's CDR3 is CASIGLLADTEAFF. CDR3 sequence (DNA): TGTGCCAGTATAGGTCTATTAGCGGACACTGAAGCTTTCTTT.

The gene calls are TRBV5-5 and TRBJ2-1; 12 nucleotides agree with TRBD2. This CDR3 is built from 15 residues. The J segment lost 5 bases and the V segment lost 3 bases, leaving 3 bases of the junction unmatched. Looked up from germline, CDR1 is SGHKS and CDR2 is YYEKEE (reference sequence). CDR3 amino acids: CASSWTSGIHNEQFF. CDR3 bases: TGTGCCAGCAGCTGGACTAGCGGGATCCACAATGAGCAGTTCTTC.

The rearrangement uses TRBV5-1 and TRBJ2-7, with D perhaps matching TRBD2 (5 bases). Germline V gene lookup returns CDR1 SGHRS and CDR2 YFSETQ. V shed 2 bases and J shed 5 bases, with 8 bases lying between them. This CDR3 spans 12 amino acids. CDR3 DNA: TGCGCCAGCAGCTTTGGAGGAGACGAGCAGTACTTC. Its translation: CASSFGGDEQYF.

This sequence joins TRBV19 and TRBJ2-2, with 11 nucleotides matching TRBD1. Trimming removed 8 bases from V and 5 bases from J; junction bases left unmatched: 10. The length of the CDR3 is 16 residues. Germline V gene lookup returns CDR1 LNHDA and CDR2 SQIVND (reference sequence). DNA for the CDR3: TGTGCCAGTTCGGACAGGGGGCAACGGGTAACCGGGGAGCTGTTTTTT. Amino acids: CASSDRGQRVTGELFF.

The chain has TRBV25-1 and TRBJ2-7; TRBD1 aligns across 8 bases. This CDR3 spans 15 amino acids. Germline-derived CDR1 and CDR2 are MGHDK and SYGVNS. After removal of 2 bases from V and 3 bases from J, the junction contained 6 bases not matched to a gene. CDR3 DNA: TGTGCCAGCAGTGAAGGGGGCAGGGGGCTCTACGAGCAGTACTTC. Translated: CASSEGGRGLYEQYF.

The chain couples TRBV7-3 to TRBJ2-5; 9 nucleotides line up with TRBD1. Germline CDR1 SGHTA, CDR2 FQGTGA. J was trimmed by 3 bases and V by 2 bases; bases with no gene match: 4. This CDR3 is 15 amino acids long. Written as DNA, the CDR3 is TGTGCCAGCAGCTTAGTTGGGACAGGGAAAGAGACCCAGTACTTC. Translating it yields CASSLVGTGKETQYF.

The chain combines TRBV6-5 with TRBJ2-6; D perhaps matches TRBD1 (5 bases). This CDR3 has 14 amino acids. Germline CDR1 is MNHEY and CDR2 is SVGAGI. CDR3 nucleotides: TGTGCGTCCAGGGTCGCTGGTGGGGCCAACGTCCTGACTTTC. As protein: CASRVAGGANVLTF.

The chain combines TRBV28 with TRBJ1-4; possibly TRBD1 for D (5 bases). The CDR3 is 15 amino acids. V gave up 6 bases and J gave up 0 bases, with 11 bases separating them. Germline values: CDR1 MDHEN, CDR2 SYDVKM. CDR3 residues: CASRPTGATNEKLFF. The CDR3 DNA sequence: TGTGCCAGCAGACCTACAGGTGCAACTAATGAAAAACTGTTTTTT.

This clone was seen a single time. This chain connects TRBV7-9 to TRBJ2-1; D might be TRBD2 (5 bases). Germline assignment: CDR1 SEHNR and CDR2 FQNEAQ (reference sequence). CDR3 length: 14 amino acids. The ends were cut back, 3 bases at V and 3 bases at J, with 9 bases in the middle. CDR3 coding DNA: TGTGCCAGCAGCTTCCGGGATGTCTACAATGAGCAGTTCTTC. Protein sequence: CASSFRDVYNEQFF.

This clone came up once. The chain uses TRBV28 and TRBJ1-2; D is uncertain. V lost 9 bases to trimming and J lost 6 bases, with 14 bases between them. CDR1 MDHEN and CDR2 SYDVKM come from the germline V gene. The CDR3 loop spans 12 amino acids. The CDR3 spells CARYAVGDGYTF. CDR3 nucleotide sequence: TGTGCCAGATACGCGGTGGGAGATGGCTACACCTTC.

The chain couples TRBV9 to TRBJ2-7, with 12 nucleotides matching TRBD1. V lost 0 bases, J lost 7 bases, and 5 bases stayed unmatched. This CDR3 has 15 residues. Germline lookup yields CDR1 SGDLS and CDR2 YYNGEE. The CDR3 DNA reads TGTGCCAGCAGCGTAGCTGGGGACAGGGGGCTTGAGCAGTACTTC. This gives the protein CASSVAGDRGLEQYF.

The rearrangement links TRBV4-1 to TRBJ1-2; 10 bases map to TRBD1. Per the germline V gene, CDR1 is MGHRA and CDR2 is YSYEKL. The CDR3 contains 16 residues. J lost 3 bases, V lost 4 bases, and 8 bases had no gene match. The CDR3 here is CASSPLETGGDYGYTF. CDR3 bases: TGCGCCAGCAGCCCATTAGAGACAGGGGGCGACTATGGCTACACCTTC.

This chain joins TRBV5-1 and TRBJ1-1, with 7 bases lining up with TRBD1. The germline CDR1 and CDR2 sequences are SGHRS and YFSETQ. Germline trimming cut 3 bases from V and 2 bases from J; bases unmatched to any gene: 10. The CDR3 has 16 amino acids. The DNA of the CDR3 is TGCGCCAGCAGCTACGGAACAGGGGAGAGAAACACTGAAGCTTTCTTT. It specifies CASSYGTGERNTEAFF.

The chain employs TRBV11-2 and TRBJ2-7; D not certain. The CDR3 spans 12 residues. V was cut by 0 bases and J by 4 bases, with 4 bases left in between. Germline-derived CDR1 and CDR2 are SGHAT and FQNNGV. CDR3 residues: CASSLDGYEQYF. The CDR3 DNA reads TGTGCCAGCAGCTTAGACGGGTACGAGCAGTACTTC.

The chain employs TRBV11-2 and TRBJ2-5; 9 bases match TRBD2. Losses at the gene ends were 2 bases for V and 4 bases for J; bases not matched to a gene: 5. Germline lookup yields CDR1 SGHAT and CDR2 FQNNGV. The CDR3 loop spans 15 amino acids. For the CDR3, the DNA is TGTGCCAGCAGCTTAAGCGGGGGGCGGAGAGAGACCCAGTACTTC. This encodes CASSLSGGRRETQYF.

The chain employs TRBV6-6 and TRBJ2-7; D remains unclear. Trimming pared 4 bases from V and 5 bases from J, leaving 6 bases between. Germline V gives CDR1 MNHNY, CDR2 SVGAGI (reference sequence). The CDR3 loop spans 11 amino acids. The CDR3 protein is CASSFENEQYF. The CDR3 DNA sequence: TGTGCCAGCAGTTTTGAGAACGAGCAGTACTTC.

The genes are TRBV7-3 and TRBJ2-6; 12 nucleotides match TRBD2. After removal of 4 bases from V and 4 bases from J, the junction contained 8 bases not matched to a gene. Germline V gene data show CDR1 as SGHTA and CDR2 as FQGTGA. The CDR3 consists of 18 residues. CDR3 in amino acids: CASSSGGLAGPGANVLTF. The CDR3 DNA is TGTGCCAGCAGCTCGGGGGGACTAGCGGGCCCCGGGGCCAACGTCCTGACTTTC.